Presented here are 21 T cell receptor beta chains from one specimen sequenced in a study of blood T cells in healthy people across ages. With a J-beta primer mix and a sample-barcoded 5' primer, a second PCR ran about 6 to 11 cycles. TCRdb passed the 5' RACE reads through MiXCR, listing each CDR3 protein once. Of under 1,100,000 distinct CDR3 sequences in the sample, under 30% were seen once. The sample was also linked to a second study, of T cells of mothers and their children.

What was sequenced was blood. The receptors here all came from a girl aged 2-10 years in good health.

The V and J genes are TRBV20-1 and TRBJ1-1; a possible D gene is TRBD1 (5 bases). Germline V CDR1 and CDR2: DFQATT, SNEGSKA (reference sequence). Trimming shortened V by 6 bases and J by 4 bases, and 21 bases separated the two germline ends. The CDR3 loop spans 15 amino acids. The CDR3 DNA follows: TGCAGTGCACTCCCCGGGGAACGGGGCAGCACTGAAGCTTTCTTT. Protein product: CSALPGERGSTEAFF.

The rearrangement joins TRBV12-3 or TRBV12-4 to TRBJ2-1; 9 bases fit TRBD2. V was pared by 5 bases and J by 8 bases, with 19 bases of the junction left unmatched. This CDR3 has 18 residues. CDR3 in DNA: TGTGCCAGCAGTCCGATGTCCCAGACTAGCGGTTTTGGGGATGAGCAGTTCTTC. Its protein product is CASSPMSQTSGFGDEQFF.

The V gene is TRBV28, the J gene TRBJ2-7, with D perhaps TRBD1 (6 bases). CDR1 is MDHEN, CDR2 SYDVKM, per germline. V was shortened by 6 bases and J by 1 base, with 16 bases between the two germline ends. The CDR3 sequence is 15 residues long. The DNA of the CDR3 is TGTGCCAGCAGCCTACAGGGTCCGGGGTCCTACGAGCAGTACTTC. Translation gives CASSLQGPGSYEQYF. The complete variable domain, with remaining parts taken from reference TRBV28 and TRBJ2-7, reads DVKVTQSSRYLVKRTGEKVFLECVQDMDHENMFWYRQDPGLGLRLIYFSYDVKMKEKGDIPEGYSVSREKKERFSLILESASTNQTSMYLCASSLQGPGSYEQYFGPGTRLTVT.

This clonotype occurred a few times. This chain connects TRBV12-3 or TRBV12-4 to TRBJ1-2; D not resolved. The V gene lost 6 bases and the J gene lost 1 base, with 15 bases spanning the gap. This CDR3 has 15 amino acids. The CDR3 reads CASSLGFRNNYGYTF. For the CDR3, the DNA is TGTGCCAGCAGCCTCGGCTTCAGGAATAACTATGGCTACACCTTC.

V usage is TRBV7-2 and J usage is TRBJ1-4; 10 positions match TRBD1. Germline-derived CDR1 and CDR2 are SGHTA and FQGNSA. The junction had 8 bases not matched to a gene; V was cut back by 5 bases and J by 5 bases. This CDR3 is 16 amino acids long. CDR3 DNA sequence: TGTGCCAGCAGCAGACCCCCGGGACAGGGGAATGAAAAACTGTTTTTT. This sequence encodes CASSRPPGQGNEKLFF.

The V call is TRBV20-1, the J call TRBJ2-7, with 9 bases aligning to TRBD2. Germline loops: CDR1 DFQATT, CDR2 SNEGSKA (reference sequence). V lost 3 bases and J lost 3; bases outside the gene matches: 9. The CDR3 extends over 15 amino acids. The CDR3 bases are TGCAGTGCTAGGGTAGCGGGGGCCCCTGGCTACGAGCAGTACTTC. Its translation: CSARVAGAPGYEQYF.

This clonotype was detected a few times. V usage is TRBV6-2 or TRBV6-3 and J usage is TRBJ2-1; weak D call: TRBD2 (7 bases). Germline assignment: CDR1 MNHEY and CDR2 SVGEGT. The germline V and J ends were trimmed by 7 bases and 8 bases, with 15 bases remaining between them. The CDR3 runs 13 residues. The DNA of the CDR3 is TGTGCCAGCACCTTGGGGGGGGCCTATGAGCAGTTCTTC. This translates into CASTLGGAYEQFF.

V usage is TRBV7-9 and J usage is TRBJ2-7; TRBD2 is a possible D gene (6 bases). Per germline, CDR1 SEHNR and CDR2 FQNEAQ (reference sequence). The CDR3 runs to 13 residues. V was clipped by 5 bases and J by 3 bases, with 11 bases between them. CDR3 bases: TGTGCCAGCAGCCAAGGGGACTTCTACGAGCAGTACTTC. It is translated as CASSQGDFYEQYF.

V and J are TRBV12-3 or TRBV12-4 and TRBJ2-1; 7 bases line up with TRBD1. J lost 6 bases, V lost 7 bases, and 12 bases had no gene match. This CDR3 is 15 amino acids long. CDR3 nucleotide sequence: TGTGCCAGCATCCTAGGGGGACAGTCTTTCAATGAGCAGTTCTTC. Protein product: CASILGGQSFNEQFF.

This rearrangement joins TRBV20-1 to TRBJ1-1, with a tentative D call TRBD1 (5 bases). Per the germline V gene, CDR1 is DFQATT and CDR2 is SNEGSKA (reference sequence). CDR3 length: 13 amino acids. The CDR3 nucleotides read TGCAGCGCCCGGTCCGCGGGGGGCACTGAAGCTTTCTTT. This gives the protein CSARSAGGTEAFF.

V gene TRBV6-6 combines with J gene TRBJ2-5; 7 bases line up with TRBD1. CDR3 length: 14 amino acids. V was clipped by 2 bases and J by 5 bases; unmatched bases: 5. From germline, CDR1 is MNHNY and CDR2 SVGAGI (reference sequence). This chain's CDR3 is CASSYQQGMETQYF. CDR3 bases: TGTGCCAGCAGTTACCAACAGGGGATGGAGACCCAGTACTTC.

This clonotype appeared a few times. The chain employs TRBV29-1 and TRBJ1-2; D ambiguous. From germline, CDR1 is SQVTM and CDR2 ANQGSEA. The CDR3 length is 11 residues. V was pared by 1 base and J by 7 bases, with 7 bases between. The CDR3 region is CSVEGTSGYTF. The CDR3 bases are TGCAGCGTTGAAGGGACCTCTGGCTACACCTTC.

V is TRBV11-2 and J is TRBJ2-1, with 7 bases lining up with TRBD2. The CDR3 spans 16 residues. The junction had 7 bases not matched to a gene; V was cut back by 5 bases and J by 0 bases. Germline V gene lookup returns CDR1 SGHAT and CDR2 FQNNGV. CDR3 residues: CASSTREGPSYNEQFF. CDR3 DNA: TGTGCCAGCAGCACGAGGGAGGGACCCTCCTACAATGAGCAGTTCTTC.

This clonotype was seen ten or more times. The chain joins TRBV6-1 to TRBJ2-2; D remains ambiguous. CDR1 is MNHNS and CDR2 is SASEGT in the germline V gene. The CDR3 contains 13 residues. V lost 6 bases, J lost 1 base, and 6 bases lay in between. The CDR3 loop reads CASRRENTGELFF. The CDR3 DNA follows: TGTGCCAGCAGGAGAGAGAACACCGGGGAGCTGTTTTTT.

The chain has TRBV5-1 and TRBJ2-2; 11 bases are a match to TRBD2. Germline V gene data show CDR1 as SGHRS and CDR2 as YFSETQ. The CDR3 loop spans 20 amino acids. Trimming cost V 2 bases and J 1 base; bases outside gene matches: 13. CDR3 sequence: CASSFYRGLAGSGNTGELFF. DNA of the CDR3: TGCGCCAGCAGCTTCTACCGCGGACTAGCGGGTTCGGGGAACACCGGGGAGCTGTTTTTT.

The chain recombines TRBV29-1 with TRBJ2-5; 10 nucleotides line up with TRBD2. The J call may be in error: the DNA end matches TRBJ2-1 better. The CDR3 runs to 12 residues. Germline V gene lookup returns CDR1 SQVTM and CDR2 ANQGSEA. The CDR3 nucleotides read TGCAGCGTTGGACTAGCGGGCAATGAGCAGTTCTTC. This gives the protein CSVGLAGNEQFF.

CDR3 protein: CASGLAPQGFSGNTIYF. The CDR3, as DNA: TGTGCTAGTGGTTTGGCCCCCCAGGGTTTCTCTGGAAACACCATATATTTT. This chain uses TRBV12-5 with TRBJ1-3, with D possibly matching TRBD1 (5 bases). CDR3 length: 17 amino acids. Germline V gene lookup returns CDR1 LGHNT and CDR2 FRNRAP. V dropped 1 base and J dropped 0 bases, with 13 bases sitting between them.

This clonotype was seen only a few times. V and J are TRBV20-1 and TRBJ2-1; D is undetermined. V was cut by 0 bases and J by 0 bases, with 12 bases left in between. This CDR3 is 16 amino acids long. From germline, CDR1 is DFQATT and CDR2 SNEGSKA (reference sequence). The CDR3 DNA reads TGCAGTGCTAGAGATCCGGGCCCGAGCTCCTACAATGAGCAGTTCTTC. As protein: CSARDPGPSSYNEQFF.

The V call is TRBV5-8, the J call TRBJ2-7, with D perhaps matching TRBD1 or TRBD2 (5 bases each). Trimming shortened V by 1 base and J by 2 bases, and 16 bases separated the two germline ends. CDR1 is SGHTS, CDR2 YDEGEE, per germline. CDR3 length equals 16 residues. CDR3 protein: CASSLWDHTGPYEQYF. The CDR3, as DNA: TGTGCCAGCAGCTTGTGGGACCATACAGGTCCCTACGAGCAGTACTTC.

In this sample, this clonotype turned up a few times. The CDR3 region has the DNA TGCAGTGCTAGGGGGACAGGCAATTTGAACACCGGGGAGCTGTTTTTT. Translation gives CSARGTGNLNTGELFF. The chain joins TRBV20-1 to TRBJ2-2; 8 nucleotides line up with TRBD1. The CDR3 is 16 amino acids. The junction had 7 bases not matched to a gene; V was cut back by 3 bases and J by 1 base. The germline V gene has CDR1 DFQATT and CDR2 SNEGSKA (reference sequence).

With respect to this clonotype: It is likely a read error, because the conserved phenylalanine at the end of the CDR3 is missing. The chain joins TRBV5-1 to TRBJ1-3, with D possibly matching TRBD1 (5 bases). Between the trimmed V and J ends, which lost 2 bases and 9 bases, there was a span of 21 bases. Germline V CDR1 and CDR2: SGHRS, YFSETQ. CDR3 length equals 16 residues. The CDR3 protein is CASSFYGTNTGSTIYI. DNA of the CDR3: TGCGCCAGCAGCTTTTACGGGACCAACACCGGGAGCACCATATATATT.